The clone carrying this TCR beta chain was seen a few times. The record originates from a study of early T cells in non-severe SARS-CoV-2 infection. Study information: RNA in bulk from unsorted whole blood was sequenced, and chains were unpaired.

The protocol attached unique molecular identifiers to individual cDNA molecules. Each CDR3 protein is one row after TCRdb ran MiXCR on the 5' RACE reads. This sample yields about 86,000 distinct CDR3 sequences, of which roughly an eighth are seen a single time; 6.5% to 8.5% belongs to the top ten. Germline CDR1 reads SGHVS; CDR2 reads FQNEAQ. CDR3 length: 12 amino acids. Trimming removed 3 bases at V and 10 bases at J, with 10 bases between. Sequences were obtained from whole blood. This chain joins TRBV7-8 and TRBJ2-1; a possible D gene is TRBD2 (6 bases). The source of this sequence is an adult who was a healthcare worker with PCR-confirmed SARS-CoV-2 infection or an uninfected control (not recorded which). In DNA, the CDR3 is TGTGCCAGCAGCTTGACGGGAGTAGAGCAGTTCTTC. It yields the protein CASSLTGVEQFF.